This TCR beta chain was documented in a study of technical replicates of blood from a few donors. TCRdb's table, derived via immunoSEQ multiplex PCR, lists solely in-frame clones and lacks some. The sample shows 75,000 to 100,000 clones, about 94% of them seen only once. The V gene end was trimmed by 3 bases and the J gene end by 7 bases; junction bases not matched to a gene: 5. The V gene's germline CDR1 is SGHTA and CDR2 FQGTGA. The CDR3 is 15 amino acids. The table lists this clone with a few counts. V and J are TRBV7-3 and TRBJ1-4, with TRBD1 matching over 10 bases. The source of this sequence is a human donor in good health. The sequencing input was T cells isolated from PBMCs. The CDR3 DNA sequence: TGTGCCAGCAGCTTGACAGGGGGCGCAGCTGAAAAACTGTTTTTT. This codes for CASSLTGGAAEKLFF.